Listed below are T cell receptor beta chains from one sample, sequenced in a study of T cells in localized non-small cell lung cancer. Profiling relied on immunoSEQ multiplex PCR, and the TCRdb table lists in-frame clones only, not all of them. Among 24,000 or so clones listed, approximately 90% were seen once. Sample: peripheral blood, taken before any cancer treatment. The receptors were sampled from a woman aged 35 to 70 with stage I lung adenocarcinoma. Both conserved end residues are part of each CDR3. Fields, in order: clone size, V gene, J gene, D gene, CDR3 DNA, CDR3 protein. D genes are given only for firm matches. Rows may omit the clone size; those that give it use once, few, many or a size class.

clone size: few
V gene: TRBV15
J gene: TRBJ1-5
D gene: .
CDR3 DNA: TGTGCCACCAGCAGAGAGGGGGGGTCGCCCCAGCATTTT
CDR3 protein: CATSREGGSPQHF

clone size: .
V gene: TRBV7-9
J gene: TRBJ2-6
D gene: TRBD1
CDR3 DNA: TGTGCCAGCAGCTTAGTACAGGGGCTGGCCTCTGGGGCCAACGTCCTGACTTTC
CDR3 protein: CASSLVQGLASGANVLTF

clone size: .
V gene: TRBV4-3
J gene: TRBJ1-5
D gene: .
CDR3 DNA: TGCGCCAGCAGCCAAGTCGGGGGACTGCAGCCCCAGCATTTT
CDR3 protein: CASSQVGGLQPQHF

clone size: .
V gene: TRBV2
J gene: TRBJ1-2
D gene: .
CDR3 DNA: TGTGCCAGCAGTGAAGGGCGGGGGTATGGCTACACCTTC
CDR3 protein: CASSEGRGYGYTF

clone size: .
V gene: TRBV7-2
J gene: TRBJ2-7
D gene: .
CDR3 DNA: TGTGCCAGCAGCTCCAAGGTTGCGGGCGAAGTTGTGCAGTACTTC
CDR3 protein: CASSSKVAGEVVQYF

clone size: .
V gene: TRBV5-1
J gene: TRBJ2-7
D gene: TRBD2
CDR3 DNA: TGCGCCAGCAGCGCCGGGACTAGCTCGGGGGAGCAGTACTTC
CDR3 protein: CASSAGTSSGEQYF

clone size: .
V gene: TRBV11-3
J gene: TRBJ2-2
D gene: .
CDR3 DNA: TGTGCCAGCAGCCTACAAGACACCGGGGAGCTGTTTTTT
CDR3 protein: CASSLQDTGELFF

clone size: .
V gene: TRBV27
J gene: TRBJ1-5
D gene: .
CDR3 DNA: TGTGCCAGCAGTACCCAAAATCAGCCCCAGCATTTT
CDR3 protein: CASSTQNQPQHF

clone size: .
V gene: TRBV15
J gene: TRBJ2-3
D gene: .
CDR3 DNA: TGTGCCACCAGCATTGGACGGGGAAGCACAGATACGCAGTATTTT
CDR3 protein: CATSIGRGSTDTQYF

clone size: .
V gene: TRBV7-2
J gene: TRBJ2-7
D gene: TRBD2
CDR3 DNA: TGTGCCAGCAGCACCTGGACTAGCGGGAACCCCTGGTACGAGCAGTACTTC
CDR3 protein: CASSTWTSGNPWYEQYF

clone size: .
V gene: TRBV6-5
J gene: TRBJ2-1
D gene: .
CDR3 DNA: TGTGCCAGCAGTTACGGACCTTCCGGGGGTGAGCAGTTCTTC
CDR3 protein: CASSYGPSGGEQFF

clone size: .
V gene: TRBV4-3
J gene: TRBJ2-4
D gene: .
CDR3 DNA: TGCGCCAGCAGCCAAGGACAGGAGGTGAACATTCAGTACTTC
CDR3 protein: CASSQGQEVNIQYF

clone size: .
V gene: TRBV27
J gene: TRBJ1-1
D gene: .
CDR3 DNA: TGTGCCAGCAGTATTATATCCCCCGGACCCGGGGGAGAAGCTTTCTTT
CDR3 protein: CASSIISPGPGGEAFF

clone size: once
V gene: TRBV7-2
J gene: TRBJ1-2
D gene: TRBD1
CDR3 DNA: TGTGCCAGCAGCTCGGGACAGGGTTTTGTAGGCTACACCTTC
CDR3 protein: CASSSGQGFVGYTF

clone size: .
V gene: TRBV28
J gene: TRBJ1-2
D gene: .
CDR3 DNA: TGTGCCAGCAGCTTAGGGTTCGGCTATGGCTACACCTTC
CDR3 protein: CASSLGFGYGYTF

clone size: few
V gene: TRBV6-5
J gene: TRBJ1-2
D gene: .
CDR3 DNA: TGTGCCAGCAGTTTGTCACCCTTGACAGCTTCCTATGGCTACACCTTC
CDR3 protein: CASSLSPLTASYGYTF

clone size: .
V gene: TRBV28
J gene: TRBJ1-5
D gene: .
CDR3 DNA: TGTGCCAGCAGTTTAATAACAGGGACACAGCCCCAGCATTTT
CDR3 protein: CASSLITGTQPQHF

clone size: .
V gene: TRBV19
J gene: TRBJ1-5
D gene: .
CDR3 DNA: TGTGCCACCCGCCGCAGTACCCTAGGTGAAGCCCAGCATTTT
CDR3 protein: CATRRSTLGEAQHF

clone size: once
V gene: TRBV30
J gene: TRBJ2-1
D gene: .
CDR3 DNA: TGTGCCTGGAGTGTAAGGCTCCTAGTTCGGGGGGCCAATGAGCAGTTCTTC
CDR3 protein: CAWSVRLLVRGANEQFF

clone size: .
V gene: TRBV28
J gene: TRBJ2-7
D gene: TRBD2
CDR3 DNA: TGTGCCAGCGTTTTCAGCGGGGGGACCTACGAGCAGTACTTC
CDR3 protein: CASVFSGGTYEQYF

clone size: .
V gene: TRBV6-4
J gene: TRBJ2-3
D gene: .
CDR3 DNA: TGTGCCAGCAGTAGAGATACGCAGTATTTT
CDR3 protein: CASSRDTQYF

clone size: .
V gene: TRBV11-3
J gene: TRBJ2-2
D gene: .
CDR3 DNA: TGTGCCAGCAGCTTTAACAGGGCCAGCACCGGGGAGCTGTTTTTT
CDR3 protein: CASSFNRASTGELFF